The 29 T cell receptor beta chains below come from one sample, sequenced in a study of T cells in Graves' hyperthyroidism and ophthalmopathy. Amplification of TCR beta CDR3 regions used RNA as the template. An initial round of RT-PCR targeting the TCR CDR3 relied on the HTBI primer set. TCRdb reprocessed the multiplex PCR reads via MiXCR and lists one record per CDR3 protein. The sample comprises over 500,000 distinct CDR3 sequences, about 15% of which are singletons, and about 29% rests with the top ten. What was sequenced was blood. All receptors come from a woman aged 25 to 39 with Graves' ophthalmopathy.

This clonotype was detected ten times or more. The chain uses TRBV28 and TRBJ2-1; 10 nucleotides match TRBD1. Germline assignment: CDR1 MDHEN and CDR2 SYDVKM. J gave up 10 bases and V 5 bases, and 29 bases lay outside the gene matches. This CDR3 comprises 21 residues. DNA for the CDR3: TGTGCCAGCAGTCCAAATTTAGTTGTACGAACGGGACAGGGGAACCCAATGGAGCAGTTCTTC. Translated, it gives CASSPNLVVRTGQGNPMEQFF.

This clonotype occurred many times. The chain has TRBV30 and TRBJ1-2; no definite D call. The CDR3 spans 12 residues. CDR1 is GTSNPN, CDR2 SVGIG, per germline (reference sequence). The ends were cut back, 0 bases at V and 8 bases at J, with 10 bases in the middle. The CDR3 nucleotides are TGTGCCTGGAGTGTAATTGGGTTGGGCTACACCTTC. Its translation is CAWSVIGLGYTF.

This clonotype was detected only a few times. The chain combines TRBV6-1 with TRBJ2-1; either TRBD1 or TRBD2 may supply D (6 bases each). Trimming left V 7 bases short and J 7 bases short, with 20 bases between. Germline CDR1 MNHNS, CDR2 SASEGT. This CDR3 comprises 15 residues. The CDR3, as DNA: TGTGCCAGCATGGGGACGGGGGCGAGAGTGAATGAGCAGTTCTTC. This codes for CASMGTGARVNEQFF.

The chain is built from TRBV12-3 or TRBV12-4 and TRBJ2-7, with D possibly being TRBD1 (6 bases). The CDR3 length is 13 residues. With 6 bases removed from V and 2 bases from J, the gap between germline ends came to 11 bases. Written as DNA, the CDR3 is TGTGCCAGCAGCCCGAACAGGGCCTACGAGCAGTACTTC. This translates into CASSPNRAYEQYF.

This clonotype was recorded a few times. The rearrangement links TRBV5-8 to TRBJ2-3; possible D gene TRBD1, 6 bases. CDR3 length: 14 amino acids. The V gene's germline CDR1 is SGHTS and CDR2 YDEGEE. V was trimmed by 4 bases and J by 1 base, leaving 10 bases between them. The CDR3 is CASSNGQRTDTQYF. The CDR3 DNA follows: TGTGCCAGCAGCAACGGACAGCGCACAGATACGCAGTATTTT.

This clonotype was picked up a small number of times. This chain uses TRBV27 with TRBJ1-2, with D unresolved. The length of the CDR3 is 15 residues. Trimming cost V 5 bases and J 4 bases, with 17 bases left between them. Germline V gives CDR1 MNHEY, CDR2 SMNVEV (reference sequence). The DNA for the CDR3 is TGTGCCAGCAGTCCCCTACAGATCCCCTTCTATGGCTACACCTTC. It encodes CASSPLQIPFYGYTF.

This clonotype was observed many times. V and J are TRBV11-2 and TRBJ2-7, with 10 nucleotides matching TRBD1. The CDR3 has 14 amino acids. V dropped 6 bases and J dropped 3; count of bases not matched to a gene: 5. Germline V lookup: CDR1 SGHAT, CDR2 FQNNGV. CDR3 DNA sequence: TGTGCCAGCAGACGGACAGGGGGAAGCTACGAGCAGTACTTC. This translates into CASRRTGGSYEQYF.

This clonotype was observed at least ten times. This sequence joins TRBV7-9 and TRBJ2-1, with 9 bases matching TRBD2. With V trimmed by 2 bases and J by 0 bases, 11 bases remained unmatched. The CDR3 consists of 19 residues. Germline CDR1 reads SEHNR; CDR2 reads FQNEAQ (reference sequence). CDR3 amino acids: CASSLPLSGRSGSYNEQFF. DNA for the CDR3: TGTGCCAGCAGCTTACCACTTAGCGGGAGATCCGGCTCCTACAATGAGCAGTTCTTC.

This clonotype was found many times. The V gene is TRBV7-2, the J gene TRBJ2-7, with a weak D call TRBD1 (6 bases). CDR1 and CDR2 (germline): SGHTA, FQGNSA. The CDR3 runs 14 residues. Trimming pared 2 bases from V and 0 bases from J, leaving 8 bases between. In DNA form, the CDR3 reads TGTGCCAGCAGCTTAAAACAGGGCTCCTACGAGCAGTACTTC. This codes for CASSLKQGSYEQYF.

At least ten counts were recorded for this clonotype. Written as DNA, the CDR3 is TGTGCCAGCAGCTTCCACCTAGCGGTAAGCTCCTACGAGCAGTACTTC. This gives the protein CASSFHLAVSSYEQYF. This chain joins TRBV7-8 and TRBJ2-7, with TRBD2 matching over 7 bases. The CDR3 spans 16 residues. Trimming cost V 3 bases and J 0 bases; bases outside gene matches: 8. Germline CDR1 and CDR2: SGHVS and FQNEAQ.

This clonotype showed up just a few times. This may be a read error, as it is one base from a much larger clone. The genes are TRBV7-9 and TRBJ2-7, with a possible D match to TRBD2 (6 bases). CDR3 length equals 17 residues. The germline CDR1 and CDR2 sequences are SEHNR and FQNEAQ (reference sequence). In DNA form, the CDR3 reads TGTGCCAGCGGCTTAGAGGGACTCCTAAGAACCCCCTACGAGCAGTACTTC. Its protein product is CASGLEGLLRTPYEQYF.

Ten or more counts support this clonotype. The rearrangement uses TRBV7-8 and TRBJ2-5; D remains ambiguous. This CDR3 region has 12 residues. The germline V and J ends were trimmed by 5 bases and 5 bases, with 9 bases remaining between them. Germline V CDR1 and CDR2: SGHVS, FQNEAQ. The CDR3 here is CASSLGMETQYF. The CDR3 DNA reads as TGTGCCAGCAGCCTTGGGATGGAGACCCAGTACTTC.

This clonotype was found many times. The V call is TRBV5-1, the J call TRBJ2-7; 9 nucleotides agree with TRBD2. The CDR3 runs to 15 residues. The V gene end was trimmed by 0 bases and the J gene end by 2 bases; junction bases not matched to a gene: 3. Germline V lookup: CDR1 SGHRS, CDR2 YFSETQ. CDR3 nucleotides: TGCGCCAGCAGCTTGGCCAGCGGGAGGACCTACGAGCAGTACTTC. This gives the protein CASSLASGRTYEQYF.

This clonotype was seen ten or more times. CDR3 DNA: TGTGCCAGCAGCTACCGGGGCGGCCCTGGGGATGAGCAGTTCTTC. Translating it yields CASSYRGGPGDEQFF. The chain recombines TRBV28 with TRBJ2-1; D may be TRBD1 or TRBD2 (5 bases each). Looked up from germline, CDR1 is MDHEN and CDR2 is SYDVKM. V was shortened by 6 bases and J by 8 bases, with 20 bases between the two germline ends. This CDR3 is 15 amino acids long. Based on the CDR3 plus reference TRBV28 and TRBJ2-1, the full variable domain is DVKVTQSSRYLVKRTGEKVFLECVQDMDHENMFWYRQDPGLGLRLIYFSYDVKMKEKGDIPEGYSVSREKKERFSLILESASTNQTSMYLCASSYRGGPGDEQFFGPGTRLTVL.

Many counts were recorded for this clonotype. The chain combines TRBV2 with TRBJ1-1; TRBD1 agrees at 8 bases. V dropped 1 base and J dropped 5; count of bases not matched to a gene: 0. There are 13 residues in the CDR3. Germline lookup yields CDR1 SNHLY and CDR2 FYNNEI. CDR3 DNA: TGTGCCAGCAGTGAAGGACAGGGGACTGAAGCTTTCTTT. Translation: CASSEGQGTEAFF.

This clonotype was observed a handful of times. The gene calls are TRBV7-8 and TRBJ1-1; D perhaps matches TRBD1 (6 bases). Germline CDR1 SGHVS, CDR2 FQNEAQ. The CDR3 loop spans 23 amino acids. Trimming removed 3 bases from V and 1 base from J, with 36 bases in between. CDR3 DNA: TGTGCCAGCAGCTTTGATCGATCCCAGATAGGGGGGAAGGGGCGTAGTTCGAACACTGAAGCTTTCTTT. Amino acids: CASSFDRSQIGGKGRSSNTEAFF.

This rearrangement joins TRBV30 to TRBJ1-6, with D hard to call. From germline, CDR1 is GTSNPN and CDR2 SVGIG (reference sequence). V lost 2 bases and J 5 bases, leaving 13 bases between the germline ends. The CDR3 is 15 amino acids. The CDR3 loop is CAWSSVRRDNSPLHF. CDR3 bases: TGTGCCTGGAGTTCGGTGAGAAGAGATAATTCACCCCTCCACTTT.

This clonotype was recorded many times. CDR3 in amino acids: CASSNRVQTQYF. CDR3 bases: TGTGCCAGCAGCAACAGGGTACAGACCCAGTACTTC. V usage is TRBV28 and J usage is TRBJ2-5; TRBD1 might be the D (6 bases). The CDR3 extends over 12 amino acids. CDR1 is MDHEN, CDR2 SYDVKM, per germline. Trimming stripped 6 bases from V and 6 bases from J, with 11 bases between.

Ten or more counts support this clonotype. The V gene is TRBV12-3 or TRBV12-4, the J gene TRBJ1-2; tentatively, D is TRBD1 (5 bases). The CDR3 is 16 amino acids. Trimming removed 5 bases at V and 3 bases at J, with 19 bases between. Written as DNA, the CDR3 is TGTGCCAGCAGTGAGCGGGACGTACGGGAGGACTATGGCTACACCTTC. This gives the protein CASSERDVREDYGYTF.

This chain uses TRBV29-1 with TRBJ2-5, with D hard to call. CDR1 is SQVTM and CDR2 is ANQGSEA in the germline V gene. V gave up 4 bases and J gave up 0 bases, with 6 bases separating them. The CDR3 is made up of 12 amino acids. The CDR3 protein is CSVVHNQETQYF. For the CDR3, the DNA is TGCAGCGTTGTTCACAACCAAGAGACCCAGTACTTC.

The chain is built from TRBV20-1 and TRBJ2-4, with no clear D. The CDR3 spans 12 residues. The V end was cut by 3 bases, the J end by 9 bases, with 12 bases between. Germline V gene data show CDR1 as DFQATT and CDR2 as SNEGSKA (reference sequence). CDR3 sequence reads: CSASGQLGIQYF. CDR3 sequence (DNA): TGCAGTGCTAGCGGGCAGCTAGGCATTCAGTACTTC.

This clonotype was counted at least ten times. This chain's CDR3 is CASSPGQGVDTQYF. In nucleotides, the CDR3 is TGTGCCAGCAGCCCCGGACAGGGAGTAGATACGCAGTATTTT. The chain joins TRBV6-1 to TRBJ2-3; 8 nucleotides line up with TRBD1. The germline gives CDR1 MNHNS, CDR2 SASEGT. V lost 6 bases and J lost 5; bases outside the gene matches: 7. This CDR3 region has 14 residues.

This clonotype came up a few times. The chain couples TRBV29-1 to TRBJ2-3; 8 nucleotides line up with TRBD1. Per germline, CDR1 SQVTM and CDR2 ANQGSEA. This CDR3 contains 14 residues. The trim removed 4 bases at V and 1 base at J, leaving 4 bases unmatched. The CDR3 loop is CSVVTGGRTDTQYF. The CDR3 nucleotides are TGCAGCGTTGTCACAGGGGGGCGCACAGATACGCAGTATTTT.

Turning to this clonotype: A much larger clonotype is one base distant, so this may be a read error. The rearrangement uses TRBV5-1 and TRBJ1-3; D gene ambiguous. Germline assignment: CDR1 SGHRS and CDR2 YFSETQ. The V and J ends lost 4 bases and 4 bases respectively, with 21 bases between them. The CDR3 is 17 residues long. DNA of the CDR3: TGCGCCAGCAGCCCCATTAACCAGGATACCTGCGGAAACACCATATATTTT. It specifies CASSPINQDTCGNTIYF.

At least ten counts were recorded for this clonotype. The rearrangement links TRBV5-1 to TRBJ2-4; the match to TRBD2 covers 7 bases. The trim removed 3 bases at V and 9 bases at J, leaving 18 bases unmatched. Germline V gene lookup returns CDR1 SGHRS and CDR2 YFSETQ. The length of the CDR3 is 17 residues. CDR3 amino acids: CASSSWGGPAGSSIQYF. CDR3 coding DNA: TGCGCCAGCAGCTCATGGGGCGGTCCAGCGGGAAGTAGCATTCAGTACTTC.

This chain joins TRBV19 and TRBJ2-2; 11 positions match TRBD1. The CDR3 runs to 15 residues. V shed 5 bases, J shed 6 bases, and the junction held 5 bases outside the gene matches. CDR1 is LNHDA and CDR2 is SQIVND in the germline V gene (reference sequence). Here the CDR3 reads CASSQGQGASGELFF. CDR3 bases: TGTGCCAGTAGTCAAGGACAGGGGGCGTCCGGGGAGCTGTTTTTT.

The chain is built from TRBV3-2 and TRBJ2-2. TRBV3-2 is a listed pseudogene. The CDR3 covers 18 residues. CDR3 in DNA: TGTGCCAGCAGCCAAGATCATTTGGCTAGCGGGAGCACCGGGGAGCTGTTTTTT. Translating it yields CASSQDHLASGSTGELFF.

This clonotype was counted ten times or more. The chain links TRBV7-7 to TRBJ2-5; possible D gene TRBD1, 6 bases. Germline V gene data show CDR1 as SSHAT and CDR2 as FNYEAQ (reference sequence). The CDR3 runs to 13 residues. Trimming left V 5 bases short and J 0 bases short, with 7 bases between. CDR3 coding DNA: TGTGCCAGCAGCAGGGGGAACCAAGAGACCCAGTACTTC. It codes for CASSRGNQETQYF.

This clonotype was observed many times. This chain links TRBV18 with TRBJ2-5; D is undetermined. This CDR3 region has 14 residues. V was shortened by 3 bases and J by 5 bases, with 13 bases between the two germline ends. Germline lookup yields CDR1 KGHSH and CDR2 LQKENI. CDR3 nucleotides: TGTGCCAGCTCACCGGGTTCCAGCCGGGAGACCCAGTACTTC. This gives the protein CASSPGSSRETQYF.